What follows are 9 T cell receptor beta chains derived from one specimen sequenced in a study of T cell responses to AZD1222 COVID-19 vaccine. Assay used: immunoSEQ multiplex PCR; TCRdb lists only in-frame clones, some missing. The sample has about 140,000 clones; the top ten hold 2% to 2.5%. The sequenced sample consisted of peripheral blood. The source of these receptors is an adult in good health.

As to this clone: The sample contains more than one DNA sequence encoding this CDR3. The J gene is TRBJ1-3, the V gene TRBV30; TRBD1 aligns across 10 bases. CDR3 length equals 17 residues. V lost 3 bases and J lost 0; bases outside the gene matches: 8. The V gene's germline CDR1 is GTSNPN and CDR2 SVGIG (reference sequence). CDR3 in DNA: TGTGCCTGGAGATCCGGGACAGGGGTTTTCTCTGGAAACACCATATATTTT. It is translated as CAWRSGTGVFSGNTIYF.

The V gene is TRBV28, the J gene TRBJ2-7; TRBD2 is a possible D gene (5 bases). The germline gives CDR1 MDHEN, CDR2 SYDVKM. V gave up 8 bases and J gave up 7 bases, with 15 bases separating them. The CDR3 consists of 12 residues. This CDR3 reads CASSTEAREQYF. The CDR3 region has the DNA TGTGCCAGCTCGACGGAGGCGAGGGAGCAGTACTTC.

V is TRBV2 and J is TRBJ2-3, with D unresolved. This CDR3 has 14 amino acids. Germline CDR1 reads SNHLY; CDR2 reads FYNNEI. V was pared by 2 bases and J by 3 bases, with 9 bases between. The CDR3: CASSETWVTDTQYF. CDR3 coding DNA: TGTGCCAGCAGTGAAACATGGGTTACAGATACGCAGTATTTT.

V gene TRBV5-1 combines with J gene TRBJ2-5, with 7 positions matching TRBD1. Trimming at V came to 0 bases and at J to 0 bases, leaving 8 bases not matched to a gene. Germline V gives CDR1 SGHRS, CDR2 YFSETQ. The CDR3 runs 17 residues. Written as DNA, the CDR3 is TGCGCCAGCAGCTTGGGAGCTCTACAGGGGCACCAAGAGACCCAGTACTTC. The encoded protein is CASSLGALQGHQETQYF.

The V call is TRBV6-6, the J call TRBJ1-1; 10 bases are shared with TRBD1. V was clipped by 2 bases and J by 1 base; unmatched bases: 1. CDR1 and CDR2 (germline): MNHNY, SVGAGI (reference sequence). The length of the CDR3 is 15 residues. The CDR3 nucleotides are TGTGCCAGCAGTTACGGGGACAGGGGGAACACTGAAGCTTTCTTT. Translation: CASSYGDRGNTEAFF.

The chain joins TRBV28 to TRBJ1-4; D gene uncertain. V lost 6 bases, J lost 6 bases, and 17 bases lay in between. The CDR3 runs to 15 residues. The germline CDR1 and CDR2 sequences are MDHEN and SYDVKM. For the CDR3, the DNA is TGTGCCAGCAGCCCCTACCTCGGTCTGGATGAAAAACTGTTTTTT. This gives the protein CASSPYLGLDEKLFF.

The V gene is TRBV14, the J gene TRBJ1-2; D call uncertain. The CDR3 runs 13 residues. V was cut by 3 bases and J by 4 bases, with 9 bases left in between. CDR1 SGHDN and CDR2 FVKESK come from the germline V gene. CDR3: CASSHPRGYGYTF. DNA for the CDR3: TGTGCCAGCAGCCACCCACGGGGCTATGGCTACACCTTC.

The gene calls are TRBV5-1 and TRBJ2-6; TRBD1 might be the D (6 bases). Germline V gene sequence: CDR1 SGHRS, CDR2 YFSETQ. V lost 4 bases and J lost 0, with 14 bases in between. The CDR3 sequence is 17 residues long. CDR3 loop: CASSINGQISGANVLTF. CDR3 nucleotide sequence: TGCGCCAGCAGCATCAACGGACAGATCTCTGGGGCCAACGTCCTGACTTTC.

V and J are TRBV7-9 and TRBJ1-1; tentatively, D is TRBD1 (5 bases). Trimming removed 5 bases from V and 1 base from J, with 23 bases in between. Germline CDR1 SEHNR, CDR2 FQNEAQ (reference sequence). The CDR3 totals 18 residues. The CDR3 DNA is TGTGCCAGCAGCCCCCTTATGTCGGGGACGTTCAAGAACACTGAAGCTTTCTTT. The encoded protein is CASSPLMSGTFKNTEAFF.